This TCR beta chain was retrieved from a study of blood T cell repertoires in COVID-19. The overall study: Spain, Italy and the United States supplied samples that represented acute and convalescent COVID-19. In each case, the material was cDNA or gDNA derived from T cells, B-cell-depleted T cells, or PBMCs.

Per the authors' pipeline: Amplified reference gene primers provided the basis for estimating nucleated cell counts. Clones were sequenced by immunoSEQ multiplex PCR, and TCRdb holds only the in-frame ones, with some missing. V and J calls and clone size come straight from that table; D and trimming were deduced from the DNA. Of some 250,000 clones in the sample, more than 75% are singletons; the top ten hold more than 6.5%. Germline V gene sequence: CDR1 MNHEY, CDR2 SVGAGI. This CDR3 has 14 amino acids. The V and J ends lost 8 bases and 5 bases respectively, with 18 bases between them. The receptor comes from a woman in her sixties or seventies with active or convalescent COVID-19. The genes are TRBV6-5 and TRBJ1-1; D call uncertain. Sequenced: peripheral blood. Here the CDR3 DNA reads TGTGCCAGCTCCGTCCGCGGCGTTGCAACTGAAGCTTTCTTT. Translated: CASSVRGVATEAFF.